What follows describes a single T cell receptor (beta chain). Antigen specificity is unknown. V lost 4 bases, J lost 2 bases, and 3 bases stayed unmatched. The CDR3 has 16 residues. The V gene's germline CDR1 is MDHEN and CDR2 SYDVKM. The data are from a study of T cell responses to AZD1222 COVID-19 vaccine. Overall study findings and caveats: Only five to seven AZD1222 recipients tested seropositive at baseline. In all cases, repertoires were sampled only after the peak T cell response. The donor group comprised mostly white British people and more females; the analysis possibly underestimated clonal diversity. Regions left unmutated in variants are reportedly the target of nearly half of spike-specific TCRs.

This table comes from immunoSEQ multiplex PCR, and its TCRdb copy is limited to in-frame clones, with some not included. The table lists 100,000 to 150,000 clones, roughly 91% of them singletons. This specimen consisted of peripheral blood, obtained 28 days after the second AZD1222 dose. This chain joins TRBV28 and TRBJ2-3; TRBD2 agrees at 13 bases. The receptor's source is an adult who received the AZD1222 COVID-19 vaccine. The CDR3 sequence is CASSWGLAGFTDTQYF. In DNA, the CDR3 is TGTGCCAGCAGTTGGGGACTAGCGGGGTTCACAGATACGCAGTATTTT. The entire variable domain, with the rest obtained from reference TRBV28 and TRBJ2-3, is as follows: DVKVTQSSRYLVKRTGEKVFLECVQDMDHENMFWYRQDPGLGLRLIYFSYDVKMKEKGDIPEGYSVSREKKERFSLILESASTNQTSMYLCASSWGLAGFTDTQYFGPGTRLTVL.